Listed below are T cell receptor beta chains from one sample, sequenced in a study of cytomegalovirus exposure and HLA in healthy donors. Assay: immunoSEQ multiplex PCR; the TCRdb copy retains only in-frame clones and omits some. The data hold roughly 100,000 clones, with approximately 64% observed a single time. The sequenced sample consisted of PBMCs. The source is a man between 60 and 75 years old in good health and CMV-seronegative. CDR3s include the opening cysteine and the closing phenylalanine or tryptophan. A D gene is named only where the DNA matches it firmly. Size is omitted from some rows. Given values are once, few, many or a class for expanded clones.

TRBJ2-5 | . | TRBV15 | . | TGTGCCACCAGCAGAGGGGTTGGGGGCTACCAAGAGACCCAGTACTTC | CATSRGVGGYQETQYF
TRBJ2-3 | TRBD2 | TRBV5-5 | few | TGTGCCAGCAGCTTGGAGTCGCGGGAGAGGGATACGCAGTATTTT | CASSLESRERDTQYF
TRBJ2-3 | TRBD2 | TRBV18 | . | TGTGCCAGCTCACCAAGAATAAGCGGGGCGAACACAGATACGCAGTATTTT | CASSPRISGANTDTQYF
TRBJ2-4 | TRBD2 | TRBV11-2 | few | TGTGCCAGCAGCTTAATAACTAGCGGGGGGATTCAGTACTTC | CASSLITSGGIQYF
TRBJ1-5 | TRBD1 | TRBV27 | few | TGTGCCAGCAGTTATCCGGGACAGGGGTCCGAGAAGCCCCAGCATTTT | CASSYPGQGSEKPQHF
TRBJ2-7 | TRBD2 | TRBV7-6 | . | TGTGCCAGCAGCTCGGGACTAGCGGGGGGGCCCTACGAGCAGTACTTC | CASSSGLAGGPYEQYF
TRBJ2-6 | . | TRBV5-1 | . | TGCGCCAGCAGCCCTACAGGCTCTGGGGCCAACGTCCTGACTTTC | CASSPTGSGANVLTF
TRBJ1-3 | . | TRBV7-2 | . | TGTGCCAGCAGCTTACAGGGAGGTGACACCATATATTTT | CASSLQGGDTIYF
TRBJ2-3 | TRBD2 | TRBV5-4 | . | TGTGCCAGCAGCTTGGGTGGGGGGGGTGAAACGCAGTATTTT | CASSLGGGGETQYF
TRBJ2-1 | TRBD2 | TRBV9 | once | TGTGCCAGCAGCGCAGGACTAGCGGGGGCCACGGGGGAGCAGTTCTTC | CASSAGLAGATGEQFF
TRBJ1-1 | . | TRBV6-1 | few | TGTGCCAGCAGCCTGATCCAGGGTGAAGCTTTCTTT | CASSLIQGEAFF
TRBJ2-3 | TRBD1 | TRBV4-2 | . | TGTGCCAGCAGCCAAATAACGGGACAGGGAGCGGATACGCAGTATTTT | CASSQITGQGADTQYF
TRBJ1-1 | . | TRBV6-1 | . | TGTGCCAGCAGTGTGTCAGGGGATGGGAACACTGAAGCTTTCTTT | CASSVSGDGNTEAFF
TRBJ2-2 | . | TRBV6-6 | . | TGTGCCAGCACCCGCGGGGACCCGAACACCGGGGAGCTGTTTTTT | CASTRGDPNTGELFF
TRBJ1-1 | . | TRBV11-2 | once | TGTGCCAGCAGCCTAGATTCGGTCGGGAGGGAAGCTTTCTTT | CASSLDSVGREAFF
TRBJ2-1 | TRBD2 | TRBV11-2 | . | TGTGCCAGCAGCTTAGATATAGGCGGGAGTTACAATGAGCAGTTCTTC | CASSLDIGGSYNEQFF
TRBJ1-5 | TRBD1 | TRBV19 | few | TGTGCCAGTAGTAGCCCACAGGGGGCTTCGATCCATCAGCCCCAGCATTTT | CASSSPQGASIHQPQHF
TRBJ2-3 | TRBD2 | TRBV25-1 | . | TGTGCCAGCAGTGAATTTACGGGAGGGCGTACAGATACGCAGTATTTT | CASSEFTGGRTDTQYF
TRBJ1-4 | . | TRBV4-2 | . | TGTGCCAGCAGCCAAGAGGGCGGGACGTATGAAAAACTGTTTTTT | CASSQEGGTYEKLFF
TRBJ2-7 | TRBD1 | TRBV19 | few | TGTGCCAGTAGTACCCAGGGACAGGTCTCCTACGAGCAGTACTTC | CASSTQGQVSYEQYF
TRBJ2-3 | TRBD2 | TRBV6-5 | . | TGTGCCAGCAGATCTAGCGGGCCAGATACGCAGTATTTT | CASRSSGPDTQYF
TRBJ2-1 | TRBD2 | TRBV6-1 | . | TGTGCCAGCAGTGTCTCCGGGGCTAGCGGGAACGGTGAGCAGTTCTTC | CASSVSGASGNGEQFF
TRBJ2-7 | . | TRBV5-4 | . | TGTGCCAGCAGCCGGGGAGCTTCCTACGAGCAGTACTTC | CASSRGASYEQYF
TRBJ1-1 | . | TRBV29-1 | . | TGCAGCGTAACAGCCAGCAACACTGAAGCTTTCTTT | CSVTASNTEAFF
TRBJ1-3 | . | TRBV5-1 | . | TGCGCCAGCAGTGATGAGGGATCTGGAAACACCATATATTTT | CASSDEGSGNTIYF
TRBJ2-7 | TRBD2 | TRBV7-9 | few | TGTGCCAGCAGCACTAGCGGGGCGGCCTACGAGCAGTACTTC | CASSTSGAAYEQYF
TRBJ1-4 | . | TRBV7-2 | . | TGTGCCAGCAGCTTTGGGAGAATACAAAATGAAAAACTGTTTTTT | CASSFGRIQNEKLFF
TRBJ2-3 | TRBD2 | TRBV9 | . | TGTGCCAGCAGCTCATGGACTAGCGGGAGTGGAGTGAGTTTCACAGATACGCAGTATTTT | CASSSWTSGSGVSFTDTQYF
TRBJ1-6 | . | TRBV4-1 | . | TGCGCCAGCAGCCAAGCCTCGGGCTCCTATAATTCACCCCTCCACTTT | CASSQASGSYNSPLHF
TRBJ1-4 | TRBD1 | TRBV7-9 | . | TGTGCCAGCAGCTTAGGCCAGGGGGCAACTAATGAAAAACTGTTTTTT | CASSLGQGATNEKLFF
TRBJ1-1 | TRBD1 | TRBV19 | few | TGTGCCAGTAGTATGAGACAGGGGGCAACCGTCACTGAAGCTTTCTTT | CASSMRQGATVTEAFF
TRBJ2-7 | . | TRBV4-1 | . | TGCGCCAGCAGCCGCGGGGTCCTCGCTCGTGGTCCGGAGCAGTACTTC | CASSRGVLARGPEQYF
TRBJ1-2 | . | TRBV27 | few | TGTGCCAGCAGTTTATCGACGGGTAACTATGGCTACACCTTC | CASSLSTGNYGYTF